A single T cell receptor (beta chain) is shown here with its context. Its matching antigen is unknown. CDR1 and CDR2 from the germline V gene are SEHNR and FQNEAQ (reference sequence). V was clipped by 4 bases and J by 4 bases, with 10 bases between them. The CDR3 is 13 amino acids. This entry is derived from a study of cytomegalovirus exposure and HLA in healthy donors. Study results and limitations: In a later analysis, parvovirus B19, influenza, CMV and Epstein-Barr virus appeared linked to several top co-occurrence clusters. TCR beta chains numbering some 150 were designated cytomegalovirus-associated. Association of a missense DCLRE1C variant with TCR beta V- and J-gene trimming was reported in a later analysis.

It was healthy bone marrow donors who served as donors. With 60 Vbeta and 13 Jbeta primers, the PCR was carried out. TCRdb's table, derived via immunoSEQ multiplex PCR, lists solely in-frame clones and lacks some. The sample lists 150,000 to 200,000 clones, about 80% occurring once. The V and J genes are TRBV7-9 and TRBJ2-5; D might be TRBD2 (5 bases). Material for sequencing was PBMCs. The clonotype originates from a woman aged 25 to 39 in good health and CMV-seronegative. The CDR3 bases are TGTGCCAGCAGCTCAGGAGGAAGAGAGACCCAGTACTTC. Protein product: CASSSGGRETQYF.